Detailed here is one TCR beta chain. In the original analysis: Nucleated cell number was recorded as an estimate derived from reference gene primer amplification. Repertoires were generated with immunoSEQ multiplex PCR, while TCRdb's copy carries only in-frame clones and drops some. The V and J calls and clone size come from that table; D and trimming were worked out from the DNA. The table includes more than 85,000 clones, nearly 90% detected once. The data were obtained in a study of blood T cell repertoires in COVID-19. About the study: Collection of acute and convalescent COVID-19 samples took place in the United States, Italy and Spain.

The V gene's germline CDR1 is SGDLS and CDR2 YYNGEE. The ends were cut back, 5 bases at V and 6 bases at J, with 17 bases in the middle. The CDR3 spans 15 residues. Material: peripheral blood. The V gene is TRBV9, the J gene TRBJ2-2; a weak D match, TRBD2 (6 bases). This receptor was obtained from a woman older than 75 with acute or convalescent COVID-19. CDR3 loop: CASSPGTLGAGELFF. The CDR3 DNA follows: TGTGCCAGCAGTCCCGGGACTCTGGGAGCCGGGGAGCTGTTTTTT. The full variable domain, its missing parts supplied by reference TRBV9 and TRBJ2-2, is DSGVTQTPKHLITATGQRVTLRCSPRSGDLSVYWYQQSLDQGLQFLIQYYNGEERAKGNILERFSAQQFPDLHSELNLSSLELGDSALYFCASSPGTLGAGELFFGEGSRLTVL.